This TCR beta chain was recorded in a study of T cell repertoires in cytomegalovirus infection. About the research overall: Public TCR beta signature analysis indicated the presence of both CMV infection and matching HLA type.

This CDR3 is 14 amino acids long. Per germline, CDR1 SEHNR and CDR2 FQNEAQ (reference sequence). In the case of this clonotype: At one end, the junction sequence differs from germline, possibly due to a read error.

TCRdb fed the reads into MiXCR, producing one record per CDR3 protein. Here the sample spans roughly 190,000 distinct CDR3 sequences, 7.5% to 10% being singletons. This chain links TRBV7-9 with TRBJ1-2; D perhaps matches TRBD1 (5 bases). The sequence was collected from a human donor in good health (CMV status not recorded). Some clones in this sample may be carry-over from other donors' samples. The material sequenced was PBMCs. CDR3 nucleotide sequence: TGTGCCAGCAGCTTAGGGCCAGGGCACCATGGCCACACCTTT. Translated: CASSLGPGHHGHTF.